The rows below give T cell receptor beta chains drawn from one sample of a study of blood T cells in healthy people across ages. TCRdb reprocessed the 5' RACE reads with MiXCR, giving one entry per CDR3 protein. This table holds fewer than 2 million distinct CDR3 sequences, around 40% found once. Input material: blood. All receptors come from a human donor in good health. The CDR3 runs from the conserved cysteine through the conserved F or W. The D gene is left open where the match is weak. Where a row states a size, it is once, few, many or the class of an expanded clone; other rows omit it.

D,J,V,size,CDR3,DNA
.,TRBJ1-5,TRBV20-1,.,CSARGGSPIEPQHF,TGCAGTGCTAGAGGTGGGTCCCCGATCGAACCCCAGCATTTT
TRBD1,TRBJ1-2,TRBV6-5,once,CASSYSNPRGGYTF,TGTGCCAGCAGTTACTCGAACCCCAGGGGGGGCTACACCTTC
.,TRBJ1-2,TRBV5-1,.,CASSFSGSEGYTF,TGCGCCAGCAGCTTCAGTGGGTCTGAAGGCTACACCTTC
.,TRBJ1-2,TRBV9,.,CASSVGEEYGCTF,TGTGCCAGCAGCGTTGGGGAAGAATATGGCTGCACCTTC
.,TRBJ2-5,TRBV20-1,.,CSARDRTKATYGEQYF,TGCAGTGCTAGAGATCGGACGAAAGCCACCTATGGGGAGCAGTACTTC
.,TRBJ1-2,TRBV7-9,.,CAGRPTDSKSIGYTF,TGTGCCGGCAGACCAACGGACTCCAAATCGATCGGCTACACCTTC
.,TRBJ2-3,TRBV12-3/TRBV12-4,few,CASSFWLGRVTDTQYF,TGTGCCAGCAGTTTTTGGCTGGGCAGAGTCACAGATACGCAGTATTTT
.,TRBJ1-1,TRBV28,.,CASSSVDVAKGTEAFF,TGTGCCAGCAGTTCCGTAGATGTGGCCAAGGGCACTGAAGCTTTCTTT
.,TRBJ2-7,TRBV20-1,.,CSARSYYGGEAYEQYF,TGCAGTGCTAGATCCTACTATGGCGGGGAGGCCTACGAGCAGTACTTC
.,TRBJ2-5,TRBV20-1,few,CSAYKLGGETQYF,TGCAGTGCTTACAAATTAGGAGGGGAGACCCAGTACTTC
.,TRBJ2-5,TRBV5-6,few,CASSFVVGETQYF,TGTGCCAGCAGCTTTGTTGTCGGGGAGACCCAGTACTTC
TRBD2,TRBJ2-1,TRBV7-6,.,CASSPRLAGALYNEQFF,TGTGCCAGCAGCCCGCGACTAGCGGGGGCCCTGTACAATGAGCAGTTCTTC
.,TRBJ2-5,TRBV11-3,.,CASSLQSPSETQYF,TGTGCCAGCAGCTTACAGAGTCCCTCGGAGACCCAGTACTTC
.,TRBJ2-3,TRBV6-5,few,CASSYGPRMDTQYF,TGTGCCAGCAGTTACGGCCCGCGCATGGATACGCAGTATTTT
.,TRBJ2-3,TRBV24-1,.,CATSDPRGRPSDTQYF,TGTGCCACCAGTGATCCCAGAGGTAGACCTTCAGATACGCAGTATTTT
TRBD2,TRBJ2-3,TRBV24-1,few,CATSSSGGGVPDTQYF,TGTGCCACCAGTTCCTCGGGGGGGGGAGTACCAGATACGCAGTATTTT
.,TRBJ1-2,TRBV5-1,once,CATKEGPESYGYTF,TGCGCCACCAAGGAGGGGCCAGAGAGCTATGGCTACACCTTC
.,TRBJ2-7,TRBV28,few,CASSLTGTGTPQYF,TGTGCCAGCAGTTTAACCGGGACCGGGACACCTCAGTACTTC
.,TRBJ2-1,TRBV11-1,.,CASSLGRTYNEQFF,TGTGCCAGCAGCTTGGGACGGACCTACAATGAGCAGTTCTTC
.,TRBJ2-4,TRBV7-2,.,CASSFDTKNIQYF,TGTGCCAGCAGCTTCGACACCAAAAACATTCAGTACTTC
TRBD1,TRBJ2-3,TRBV12-3/TRBV12-4,few,CASSFLGTGNTDTQYF,TGTGCCAGCAGTTTTCTCGGGACAGGGAACACAGATACGCAGTATTTT
.,TRBJ1-2,TRBV20-1,.,CSARAPTGGYTF,TGCAGTGCTAGAGCCCCTACGGGGGGCTACACCTTC
.,TRBJ1-2,TRBV14,.,CASSQSQVTYGYTF,TGTGCCAGCAGCCAATCCCAGGTGACCTATGGCTACACCTTC
.,TRBJ2-1,TRBV6-1,few,CASSAATGTTYNEQFF,TGTGCCAGCAGTGCGGCTACAGGGACTACCTACAATGAGCAGTTCTTC
TRBD1,TRBJ2-7,TRBV23-1,.,CASRGQTLILSSYEQYF,TGCGCCAGCAGGGGACAGACCCTGATTTTAAGCTCCTACGAGCAGTACTTC
.,TRBJ1-4,TRBV7-9,.,CASSLPLGKLFF,TGTGCCAGCAGCTTGCCGCTGGGAAAACTGTTTTTT
.,TRBJ2-3,TRBV12-3/TRBV12-4,.,CASGIVNADTQYF,TGTGCCAGCGGAATAGTAAACGCAGATACGCAGTATTTT
TRBD1,TRBJ2-7,TRBV6-2/TRBV6-3,.,CATNYRGSYEQYF,TGTGCCACCAACTACAGGGGGTCCTACGAGCAGTACTTC
.,TRBJ2-5,TRBV12-3/TRBV12-4,.,CASSRDPTETQYF,TGTGCCAGCAGTCGTGACCCTACGGAGACCCAGTACTTC
.,TRBJ2-3,TRBV21-1,.,CASSPRGRRGLTDTQYF,TGTGCCAGCAGCCCCAGGGGGAGGCGGGGGCTCACAGATACGCAGTATTTT
TRBD1,TRBJ2-7,TRBV15,.,CATSRTGDLRDEQYF,TGTGCCACCAGCAGAACAGGGGACCTACGGGACGAGCAGTACTTC